The clone carrying this T cell receptor (beta chain) was detected only a few times. This entry belongs to a study of blood T cells in healthy people across ages. Primers used in a second PCR of about 7 to 12 cycles were a sample-barcoded 5' primer and a J-beta primer mix. Each cDNA molecule was tagged by a template-switch adaptor that had 12 random nucleotides. Sequencing of every sample gave 2.5 million or more CDR3-containing paired-end reads. MiXCR was run by TCRdb on the 5' RACE reads, yielding one entry per CDR3 protein. The profile shows approximately 940,000 distinct CDR3 sequences, approximately 49% of them singletons. The trim removed 2 bases at V and 4 bases at J, leaving 4 bases unmatched. Germline CDR1 MNHNS, CDR2 SASEGT. This CDR3 is built from 15 residues. Isolation yielded PBMCs, at least 7 million per sample, in every case.

The sample was blood. The V and J genes are TRBV6-1 and TRBJ1-1, with TRBD1 matching over 10 bases. The receptor comes from a man aged 25-45 years in good health. CDR3 region: CASSEPGTGVTEAFF. CDR3 nucleotide sequence: TGTGCCAGCAGTGAACCCGGGACAGGGGTCACTGAAGCTTTCTTT.